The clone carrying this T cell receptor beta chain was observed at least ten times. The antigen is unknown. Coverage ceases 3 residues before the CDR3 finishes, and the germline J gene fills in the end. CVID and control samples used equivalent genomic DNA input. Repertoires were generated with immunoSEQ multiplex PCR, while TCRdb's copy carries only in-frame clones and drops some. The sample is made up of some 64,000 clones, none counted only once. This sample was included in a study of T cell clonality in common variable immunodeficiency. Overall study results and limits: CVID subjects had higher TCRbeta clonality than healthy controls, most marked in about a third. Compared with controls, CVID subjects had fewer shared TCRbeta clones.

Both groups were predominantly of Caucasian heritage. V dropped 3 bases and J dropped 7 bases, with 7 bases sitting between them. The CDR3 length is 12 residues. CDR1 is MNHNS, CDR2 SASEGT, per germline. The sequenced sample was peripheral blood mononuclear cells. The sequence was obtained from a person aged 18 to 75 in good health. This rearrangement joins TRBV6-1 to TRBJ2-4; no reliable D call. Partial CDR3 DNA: TGTGCCAGCAGTGAGACAAGTAACATT. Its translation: CASSETSNI. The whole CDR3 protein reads CASSETSNIQYF.